The rows below give T cell receptor beta chains drawn from one sample of a study of T cells in Graves' hyperthyroidism and ophthalmopathy. MiXCR was run by TCRdb on the multiplex PCR reads, yielding one entry per CDR3 protein. This table has 200,000 to 250,000 distinct CDR3 sequences, roughly a quarter appearing once. Sequenced: blood. The receptors stem from a woman between 35 and 50 years old with Graves' ophthalmopathy. Each CDR3 is given with its conserved first and last residue. The D gene is left open where the match is weak. Part of the rows lack a size; the others show once, few, many or a class for expanded clones.

TRBJ2-2	many	TRBV6-1	TRBD1	TGTGCCAGCAAAGGGACAGGGAACACCGGGGAGCTGTTTTTT	CASKGTGNTGELFF
TRBJ1-5	many	TRBV6-2/TRBV6-3	-	TGTGCCAGCAGTTGGGGATGGACCGAGAGCAATCAGCCCCAGCATTTT	CASSWGWTESNQPQHF
TRBJ1-5	many	TRBV6-5	-	TGTGCCAGCAGGGTAGTAGGCAATCAGCCCCAGCATTTT	CASRVVGNQPQHF
TRBJ1-1	many	TRBV7-9	-	TGTGCCAGCAGCTTGTTCTCCTCTGCTGAAGCTTTCTTT	CASSLFSSAEAFF
TRBJ1-6	many	TRBV3-1	-	TGTGCCAGCAGCCAAGGGCAGATTAATTCACCCCTCCACTTT	CASSQGQINSPLHF
TRBJ2-7	-	TRBV6-5	-	TGTGCCAGCAGTTACGGGACGGACTCCGAGTACGAGCAGTACTTC	CASSYGTDSEYEQYF
TRBJ2-7	-	TRBV28	TRBD1	TGTGCCAGCAGTTATCGTATGGGGACAGGGGCCTCCACCTCCTACGAGCAGTACTTC	CASSYRMGTGASTSYEQYF
TRBJ2-2	-	TRBV6-2/TRBV6-3	TRBD2	TGTGCCAGCAGTTACTCTGGGCTAGCGGACGGGAACACCGGGGAGCTGTATTTT	CASSYSGLADGNTGELYF
TRBJ2-7	-	TRBV2	TRBD1	TGTGCCAGCAGTGATCCGGGACAGGGTCCTCGCGAGCAGTACTTC	CASSDPGQGPREQYF
TRBJ2-7	many	TRBV14	TRBD1	TGTGCCAGCAGCCTGACCAATCGGGGACAGGGGGTGTTC	CASSLTNRGQGVF
TRBJ2-7	many	TRBV30	TRBD2	TGTGCCTGGAGGCCTGGGGGGGGTAGCTACGAGCAGTACTTC	CAWRPGGGSYEQYF
TRBJ2-2	many	TRBV28	TRBD2	TGTGCCAGCAGTTTGGAACGGGGGGAGAACACCGGGGAGCTGTTTTTT	CASSLERGENTGELFF
TRBJ1-2	-	TRBV19	-	TGTGCCAGTAGTGTCGGGACGGGATACTATGGCTACACCTTC	CASSVGTGYYGYTF
TRBJ1-5	many	TRBV30	TRBD1	TGTGCCTGGAGCGGACAGGGGGCGCAGCCCCAGCATTTT	CAWSGQGAQPQHF
TRBJ1-2	-	TRBV28	TRBD1	TGTGCCAGCAGATCTCCCGGGACAGGGGATGGCTACACCTTC	CASRSPGTGDGYTF
TRBJ2-5	many	TRBV29-1	-	TGCAGCGTCTCCCGCCAAGAGACCCAGTACTTC	CSVSRQETQYF
TRBJ2-7	-	TRBV2	TRBD2	TGTGCCAGCAGTGAAGCGCTTATGGCTAGCGGGGATTACGAGCAGTACTTC	CASSEALMASGDYEQYF